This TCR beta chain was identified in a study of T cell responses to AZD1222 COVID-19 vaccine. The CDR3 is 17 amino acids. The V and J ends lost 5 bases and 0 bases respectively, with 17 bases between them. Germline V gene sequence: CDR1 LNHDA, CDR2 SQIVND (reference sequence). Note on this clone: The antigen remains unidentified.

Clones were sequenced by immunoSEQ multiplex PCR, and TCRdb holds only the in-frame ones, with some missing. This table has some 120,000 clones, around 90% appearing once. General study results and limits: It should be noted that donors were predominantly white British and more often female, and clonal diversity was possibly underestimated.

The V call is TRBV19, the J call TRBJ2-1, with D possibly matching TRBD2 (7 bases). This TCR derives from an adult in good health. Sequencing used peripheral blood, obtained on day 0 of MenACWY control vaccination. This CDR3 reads CASSLRGARSSYNEQFF. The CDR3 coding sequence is TGTGCCAGTAGTCTCCGGGGGGCGCGGAGCTCCTACAATGAGCAGTTCTTC.